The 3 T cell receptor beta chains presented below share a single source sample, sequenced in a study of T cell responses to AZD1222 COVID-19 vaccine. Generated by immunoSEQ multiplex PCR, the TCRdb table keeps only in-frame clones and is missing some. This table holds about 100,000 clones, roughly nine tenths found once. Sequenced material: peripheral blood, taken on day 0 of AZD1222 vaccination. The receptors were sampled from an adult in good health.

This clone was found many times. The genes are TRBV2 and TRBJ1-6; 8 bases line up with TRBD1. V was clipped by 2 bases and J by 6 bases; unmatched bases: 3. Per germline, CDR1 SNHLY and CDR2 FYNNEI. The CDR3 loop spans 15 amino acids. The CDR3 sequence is CASSEYGQGNSPLHF. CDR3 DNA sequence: TGTGCCAGCAGTGAATACGGACAGGGTAATTCACCCCTCCACTTT.

The CDR3 DNA reads TGTGCCAGCAGCCCCCGCCCCGAGTTTCTCGATGGCTACACCTTC. It specifies CASSPRPEFLDGYTF. This chain links TRBV7-8 with TRBJ1-2; D gene unclear. CDR3 length: 15 residues. V shed 5 bases and J shed 6 bases, with 19 bases lying between them. The germline CDR1 and CDR2 sequences are SGHVS and FQNEAQ.

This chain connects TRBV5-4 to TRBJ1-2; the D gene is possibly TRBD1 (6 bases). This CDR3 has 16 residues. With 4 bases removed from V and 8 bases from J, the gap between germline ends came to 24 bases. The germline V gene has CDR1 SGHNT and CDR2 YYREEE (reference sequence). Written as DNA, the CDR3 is TGTGCCAGCAGCCGCGGCGGGGGGCGCAGGTCCCCGGGCTACACCTTC. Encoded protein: CASSRGGGRRSPGYTF.